The 4 T cell receptor beta chains below all came from one sample that was sequenced in a study of cytomegalovirus exposure and HLA in healthy donors. The PCR contained 60 Vbeta and 13 Jbeta primers. Libraries were prepared by immunoSEQ multiplex PCR; TCRdb keeps only in-frame clonotypes and omits some of them. The data contain some 160,000 clones, about 72% of them singletons. The sample taken for sequencing was PBMCs. The receptors come from a man in his forties in good health and CMV-seronegative.

The J gene is TRBJ2-5, the V gene TRBV5-1, with 8 bases fitting TRBD1. CDR3 length equals 15 residues. The germline CDR1 and CDR2 sequences are SGHRS and YFSETQ. V lost 5 bases and J lost 4; bases outside the gene matches: 10. The CDR3 bases are TGCGCCAGCAGGGTCCGAAGAGACAGGGGAGAGACCCAGTACTTC. It translates to CASRVRRDRGETQYF.

J is TRBJ2-2 and V is TRBV27; 8 nucleotides align to TRBD1. This CDR3 contains 14 residues. The V segment lost 4 bases and the J segment 5 bases; nucleotides outside the gene matches: 3. In germline, CDR1 is MNHEY, CDR2 SMNVEV (reference sequence). CDR3: CASSYRGYTGELFF. For the CDR3, the DNA is TGTGCCAGCAGTTACAGGGGGTATACCGGGGAGCTGTTTTTT.

As regards this clone: One end of the junction varies from germline; a read error may be responsible. The gene calls are TRBV6-5 and TRBJ1-6; 8 nucleotides line up with TRBD1. The CDR3 contains 15 residues. The germline CDR1 and CDR2 sequences are MNHEY and SVGAGI. In DNA, the CDR3 is TGTGCCAGCAGTCCGGACAGGGAAGAGAATTCACCCCTCAACTTT. Translation gives CASSPDREENSPLNF.

The V and J genes are TRBV7-9 and TRBJ2-3, with a tentative D call TRBD2 (6 bases). Deletions cut 0 bases from V and 4 bases from J, with 11 bases between. The CDR3 has 15 residues. Germline CDR1 is SEHNR and CDR2 is FQNEAQ (reference sequence). The CDR3 DNA is TGTGCCAGCAGCTTAGCACTAGCAGAGGCAGATACGCAGTATTTT. Amino acids: CASSLALAEADTQYF.